The next 5 T cell receptor beta chains were all read from a single sample in a study of T cells in Graves' hyperthyroidism and ophthalmopathy. The source material, RNA transcripts, was used to amplify TCR beta CDR3 regions. A first-round RT-PCR of the TCR CDR3 used the HTBI primer set. TCRdb recomputed calls from the multiplex PCR reads with MiXCR, one row per CDR3 protein. The sample holds hundreds of thousands of distinct CDR3 sequences, about 15% seen once. Sample: blood. The receptors stem from a woman younger than 35 with Graves' hyperthyroidism.

This clonotype occurred many times. The chain employs TRBV24-1 and TRBJ2-7; 14 nucleotides line up with TRBD2. The length of the CDR3 is 16 residues. V dropped 3 bases and J dropped 6; count of bases not matched to a gene: 6. CDR1 and CDR2 (germline): KGHDR, SFDVKD. CDR3 bases: TGTGCCACCAGTGATGGGGGACTAGCGGGAGTGGTCGAGCAGTACTTC. This gives the protein CATSDGGLAGVVEQYF.

This clonotype appeared many times. This chain joins TRBV10-3 and TRBJ2-7; no reliable D call. This CDR3 region has 15 residues. Germline assignment: CDR1 ENHRY and CDR2 SYGVKD. V was trimmed by 0 bases and J by 4 bases, leaving 13 bases between them. CDR3 sequence (DNA): TGTGCCATCAGTGAGTCTGTGGGGTTATCGTACGAGCAGTACTTC. This codes for CAISESVGLSYEQYF.

This clonotype was recorded at least ten times. The rearrangement uses TRBV18 and TRBJ2-1; D remains unclear. Germline assignment: CDR1 KGHSH and CDR2 LQKENI. V was trimmed by 3 bases and J by 0 bases, leaving 15 bases between them. There are 17 residues in the CDR3. CDR3 residues: CASSPPLAAASYNEQFF. The CDR3 DNA reads as TGTGCCAGCTCACCCCCCCTCGCGGCGGCCTCCTACAATGAGCAGTTCTTC.

This clonotype was recorded at least ten times. CDR3 in DNA: TGTGCCTGGATCGAGGGGCTCTCTGAAGCTTTCTTT. Translated, it gives CAWIEGLSEAFF. The chain couples TRBV30 to TRBJ1-1; D may be TRBD1 (5 bases). This CDR3 is built from 12 residues. The germline V and J ends were trimmed by 4 bases and 6 bases, with 12 bases remaining between them. The germline CDR1 and CDR2 sequences are GTSNPN and SVGIG (reference sequence).

The chain couples TRBV20-1 to TRBJ2-5; no clear D. The CDR3 is made up of 11 amino acids. Germline lookup yields CDR1 DFQATT and CDR2 SNEGSKA (reference sequence). CDR3 nucleotide sequence: TGCACTGAACTCATCTCAGAGACCCAGTACTTC. Its protein product is CTELISETQYF.